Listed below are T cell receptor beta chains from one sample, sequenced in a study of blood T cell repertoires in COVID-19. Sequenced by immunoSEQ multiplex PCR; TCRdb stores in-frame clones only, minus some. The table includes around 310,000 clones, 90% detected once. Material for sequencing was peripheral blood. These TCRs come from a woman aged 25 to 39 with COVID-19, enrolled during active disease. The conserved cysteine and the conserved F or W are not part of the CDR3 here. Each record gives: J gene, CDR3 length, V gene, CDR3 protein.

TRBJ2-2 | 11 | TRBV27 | ASSPLNAGELF
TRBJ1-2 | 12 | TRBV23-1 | ASSQSDSYYGYT
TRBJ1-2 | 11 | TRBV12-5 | ASGPGENYGYT
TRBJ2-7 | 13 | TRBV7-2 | ASSQDTMTGREQY
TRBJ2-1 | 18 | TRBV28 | ASSDFPLAGGGFGYNEQF
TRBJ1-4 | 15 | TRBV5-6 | ASSTPGTGSGNEKLF
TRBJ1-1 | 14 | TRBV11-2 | ASSLALGQGNTEAF
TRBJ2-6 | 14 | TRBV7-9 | ASSLPRTGAANVLT
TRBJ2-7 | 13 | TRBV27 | ASSQLAGGLYEQY
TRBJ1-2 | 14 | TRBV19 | ASSALWKQGNYGYT
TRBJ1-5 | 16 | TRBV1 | TSSPLWGTGEKDQPQH
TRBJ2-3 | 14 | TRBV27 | ASSLTGARHTDTQY
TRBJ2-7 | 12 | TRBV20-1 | SASRLAGGREQY
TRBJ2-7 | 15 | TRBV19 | ASSISPAGVDSYEQY
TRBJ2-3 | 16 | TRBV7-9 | ASSLVGRTSGRADTQY